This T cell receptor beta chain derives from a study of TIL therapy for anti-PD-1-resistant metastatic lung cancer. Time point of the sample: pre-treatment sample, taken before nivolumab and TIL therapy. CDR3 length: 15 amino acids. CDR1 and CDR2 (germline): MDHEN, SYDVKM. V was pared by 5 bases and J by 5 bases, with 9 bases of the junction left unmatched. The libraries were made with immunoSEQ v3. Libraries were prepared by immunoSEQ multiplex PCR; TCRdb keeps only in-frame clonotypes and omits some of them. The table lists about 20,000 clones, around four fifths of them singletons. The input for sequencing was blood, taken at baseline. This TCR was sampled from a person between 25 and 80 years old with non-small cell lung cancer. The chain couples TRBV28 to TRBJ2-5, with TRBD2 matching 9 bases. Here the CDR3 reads CASSPPAGGVETQYF. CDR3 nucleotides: TGTGCCAGCAGTCCCCCCGCGGGGGGGGTGGAGACCCAGTACTTC.